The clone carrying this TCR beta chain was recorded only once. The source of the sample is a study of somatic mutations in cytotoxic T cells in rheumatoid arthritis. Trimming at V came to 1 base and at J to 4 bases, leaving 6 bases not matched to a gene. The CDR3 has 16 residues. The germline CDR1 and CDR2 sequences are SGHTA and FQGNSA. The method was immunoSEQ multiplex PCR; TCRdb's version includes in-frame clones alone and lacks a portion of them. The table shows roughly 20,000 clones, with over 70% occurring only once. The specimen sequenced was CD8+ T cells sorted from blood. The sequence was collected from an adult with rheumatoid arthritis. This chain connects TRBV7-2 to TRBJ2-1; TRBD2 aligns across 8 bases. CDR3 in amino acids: CASSLDTRGVYNEQFF. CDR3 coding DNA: TGTGCCAGCAGCTTAGACACGCGGGGGGTGTACAATGAGCAGTTCTTC.